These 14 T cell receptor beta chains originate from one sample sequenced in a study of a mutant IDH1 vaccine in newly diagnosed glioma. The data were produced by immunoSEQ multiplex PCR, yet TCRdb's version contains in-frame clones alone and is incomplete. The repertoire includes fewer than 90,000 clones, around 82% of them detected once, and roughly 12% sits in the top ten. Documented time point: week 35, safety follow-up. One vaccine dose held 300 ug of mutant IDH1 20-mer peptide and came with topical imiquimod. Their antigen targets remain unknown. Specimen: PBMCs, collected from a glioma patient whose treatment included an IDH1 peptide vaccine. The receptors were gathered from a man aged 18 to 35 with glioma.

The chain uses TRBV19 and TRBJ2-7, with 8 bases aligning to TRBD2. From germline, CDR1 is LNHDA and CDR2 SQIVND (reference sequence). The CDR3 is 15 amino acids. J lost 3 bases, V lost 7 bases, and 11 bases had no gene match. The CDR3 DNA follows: TGTGCCAGTACCCGTGTCGCGGGGGGCTTCTACGAGCAGTACTTC. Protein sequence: CASTRVAGGFYEQYF.

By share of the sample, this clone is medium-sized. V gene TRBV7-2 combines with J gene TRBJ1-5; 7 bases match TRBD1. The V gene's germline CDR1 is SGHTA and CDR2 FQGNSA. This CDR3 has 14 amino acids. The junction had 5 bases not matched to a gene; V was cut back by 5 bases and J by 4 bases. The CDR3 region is CASSTYRGNQPQHF. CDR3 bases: TGTGCCAGCAGCACCTACAGGGGAAATCAGCCCCAGCATTTT.

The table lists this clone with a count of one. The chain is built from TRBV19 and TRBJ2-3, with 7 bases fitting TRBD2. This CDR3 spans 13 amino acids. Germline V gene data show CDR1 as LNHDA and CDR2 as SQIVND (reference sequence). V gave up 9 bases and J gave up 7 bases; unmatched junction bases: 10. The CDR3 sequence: CASRDGGTYTQYF. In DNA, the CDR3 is TGTGCCAGCCGGGACGGGGGGACTTATACGCAGTATTTT. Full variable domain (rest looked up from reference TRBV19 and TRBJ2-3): DGGITQSPKYLFRKEGQNVTLSCEQNLNHDAMYWYRQDPGQGLRLIYYSQIVNDFQKGDIAEGYSVSREKKESFPLTVTSAQKNPTAFYLCASRDGGTYTQYFGPGTRLTVL.

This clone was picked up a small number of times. CDR3 DNA: TGCGCCAGCAGCCGACAGTCCTCGGGCATGAACACTGAAGCTTTCTTT. Amino acids: CASSRQSSGMNTEAFF. The rearrangement uses TRBV5-1 and TRBJ1-1, with D perhaps TRBD1 (5 bases). CDR1 is SGHRS and CDR2 is YFSETQ in the germline V gene. The CDR3 spans 16 residues. Trimming stripped 4 bases from V and 0 bases from J, with 16 bases between.

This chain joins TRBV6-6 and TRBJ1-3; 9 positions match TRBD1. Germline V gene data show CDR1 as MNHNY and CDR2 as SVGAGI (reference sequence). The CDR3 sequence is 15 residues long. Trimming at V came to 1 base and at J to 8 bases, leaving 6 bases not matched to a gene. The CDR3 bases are TGTGCCAGCAGTTACTGGGACAGGGAAGGGGACACCATATATTTT. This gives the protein CASSYWDREGDTIYF.

CDR3: CASSVGGARLNSNQPQHF. CDR3 sequence (DNA): TGTGCCAGCAGCGTAGGGGGCGCGCGGCTAAATAGCAATCAGCCCCAGCATTTT. The chain employs TRBV5-6 and TRBJ1-5, with TRBD1 identical over 7 bases. CDR3 size: 18 residues. J lost 0 bases, V lost 4 bases, and 13 bases had no gene match. Per the germline V gene, CDR1 is SGHDT and CDR2 is YYEEEE.

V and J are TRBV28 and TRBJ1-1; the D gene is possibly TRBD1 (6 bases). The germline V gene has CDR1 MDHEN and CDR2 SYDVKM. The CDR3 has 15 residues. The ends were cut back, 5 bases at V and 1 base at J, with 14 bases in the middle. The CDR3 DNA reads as TGTGCCAGCAGTAAGGGGGGTCGTACGAACACTGAAGCTTTCTTT. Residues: CASSKGGRTNTEAFF.

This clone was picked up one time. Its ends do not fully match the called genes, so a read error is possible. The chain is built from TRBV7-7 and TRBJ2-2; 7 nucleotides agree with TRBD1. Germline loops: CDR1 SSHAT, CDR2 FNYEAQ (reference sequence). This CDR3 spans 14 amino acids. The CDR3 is CASSPQGITGELFF. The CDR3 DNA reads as TGTGCTAGCAGCCCACAGGGGATTACCGGGGAGCTGTTTTTT.

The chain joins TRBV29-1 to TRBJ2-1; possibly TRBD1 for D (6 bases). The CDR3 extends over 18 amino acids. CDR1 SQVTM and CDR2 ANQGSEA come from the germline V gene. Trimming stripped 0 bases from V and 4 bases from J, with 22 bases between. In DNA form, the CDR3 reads TGCAGCGTTGAAGATCTCCCATGGGGGCCAGGAGGATACAATGAGCAGTTCTTC. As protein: CSVEDLPWGPGGYNEQFF.

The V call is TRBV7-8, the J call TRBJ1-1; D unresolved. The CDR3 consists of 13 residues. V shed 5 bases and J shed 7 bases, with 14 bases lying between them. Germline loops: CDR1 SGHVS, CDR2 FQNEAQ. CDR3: CASSHNPSGEAFF. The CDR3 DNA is TGTGCCAGCAGCCACAACCCATCGGGTGAAGCTTTCTTT.

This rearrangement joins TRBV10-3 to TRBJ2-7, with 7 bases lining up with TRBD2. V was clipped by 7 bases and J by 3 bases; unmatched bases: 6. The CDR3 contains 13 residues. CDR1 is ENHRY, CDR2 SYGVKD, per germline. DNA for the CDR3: TGTGCCATCACTTCTGGGAGGGGCTACGAGCAGTACTTC. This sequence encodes CAITSGRGYEQYF.

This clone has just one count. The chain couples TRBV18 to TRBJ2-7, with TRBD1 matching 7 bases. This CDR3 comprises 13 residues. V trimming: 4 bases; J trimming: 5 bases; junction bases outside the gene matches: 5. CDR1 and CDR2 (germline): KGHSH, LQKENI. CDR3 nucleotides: TGTGCCAGCTCACTGACAGGGTTCGACGAGCAGTACTTC. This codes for CASSLTGFDEQYF. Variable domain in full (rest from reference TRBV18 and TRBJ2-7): NAGVMQNPRHLVRRRGQEARLRCSPMKGHSHVYWYRQLPEEGLKFMVYLQKENIIDESGMPKERFSAEFPKEGPSILRIQQVVRGDSAAYFCASSLTGFDEQYFGPGTRLTVT.

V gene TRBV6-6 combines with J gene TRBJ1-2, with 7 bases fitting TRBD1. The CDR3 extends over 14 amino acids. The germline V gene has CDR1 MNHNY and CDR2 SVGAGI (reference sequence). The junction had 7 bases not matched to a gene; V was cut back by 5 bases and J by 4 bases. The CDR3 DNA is TGTGCCAGCAGTGACAGAGGGACAGCCTATGGCTACACCTTC. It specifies CASSDRGTAYGYTF.

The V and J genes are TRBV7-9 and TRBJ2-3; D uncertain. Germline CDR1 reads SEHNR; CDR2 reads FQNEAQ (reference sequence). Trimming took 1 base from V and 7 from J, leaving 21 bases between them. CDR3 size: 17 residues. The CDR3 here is CASSLERTLIPRHTQYF. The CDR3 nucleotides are TGTGCCAGCAGCTTAGAGCGAACGCTTATCCCCCGGCATACGCAGTATTTT. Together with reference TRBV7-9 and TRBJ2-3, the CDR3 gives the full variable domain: DTGVSQNPRHKITKRGQNVTFRCDPISEHNRLYWYRQTLGQGPEFLTYFQNEAQLEKSRLLSDRFSAERPKGSFSTLEIQRTEQGDSAMYLCASSLERTLIPRHTQYFGPGTRLTVL.